Each of the 24 T cell receptor beta chains below was sequenced from the same sample in a study of cytomegalovirus exposure and HLA in healthy donors. This PCR relied on a set of 60 Vbeta primers and 13 Jbeta primers. Clones were sequenced by immunoSEQ multiplex PCR, and TCRdb holds only the in-frame ones, with some missing. This table has roughly 110,000 clones, approximately 84% appearing once. Specimen: PBMCs. The receptors were sampled from a man aged 30-40 years in good health and CMV-seronegative.

This clone was recorded only once. The CDR3 sequence is CASSSTKYEQYF. CDR3 nucleotides: TGTGCCAGCTCATCAACAAAATACGAGCAGTACTTC. The chain joins TRBV18 to TRBJ2-7; D gene unclear. CDR1 and CDR2 (germline): KGHSH, LQKENI. This CDR3 contains 12 residues. Trimming took 5 bases from V and 4 from J, leaving 9 bases between them. The full variable domain, rest sourced from reference TRBV18 and TRBJ2-7, is NAGVMQNPRHLVRRRGQEARLRCSPMKGHSHVYWYRQLPEEGLKFMVYLQKENIIDESGMPKERFSAEFPKEGPSILRIQQVVRGDSAAYFCASSSTKYEQYFGPGTRLTVT.

CDR3 protein: CASSSVAAVQYF. The CDR3 DNA sequence: TGTGCCAGCAGCTCCGTAGCCGCCGTGCAGTATTTT. This sequence joins TRBV7-2 and TRBJ2-3; D not resolved. V gave up 4 bases and J gave up 11 bases, with 13 bases separating them. The CDR3 sequence is 12 residues long. CDR1 and CDR2 (germline): SGHTA, FQGNSA.

The chain links TRBV5-6 to TRBJ2-7, with a possible D match to TRBD2 (5 bases). The CDR3 is 16 residues long. V was clipped by 5 bases and J by 3 bases, with 21 bases between them. Germline lookup yields CDR1 SGHDT and CDR2 YYEEEE. The CDR3 loop is CASRYQLEGSHYEQYF. In DNA, the CDR3 is TGTGCCAGCAGGTACCAGCTTGAGGGATCGCACTACGAGCAGTACTTC.

The count of this clone is one. The chain combines TRBV6-1 with TRBJ2-3, with TRBD2 as a possible D gene (5 bases). The length of the CDR3 is 13 residues. Germline V CDR1 and CDR2: MNHNS, SASEGT. V shed 5 bases and J shed 0 bases, with 6 bases lying between them. The CDR3 DNA reads as TGTGCCAGCAGTAGGACTAGCACAGATACGCAGTATTTT. Amino acids: CASSRTSTDTQYF.

The chain is built from TRBV15 and TRBJ1-1; 8 nucleotides align to TRBD1. Germline V gene data show CDR1 as LNHNV and CDR2 as YYDKDF (reference sequence). CDR3 length: 14 residues. V gave up 6 bases and J gave up 4 bases; unmatched junction bases: 7. CDR3 amino acids: CATRTTGGSTEAFF. CDR3 nucleotide sequence: TGTGCCACCAGAACAACAGGGGGGAGCACTGAAGCTTTCTTT.

This clone was counted once. The chain recombines TRBV29-1 with TRBJ2-7; 7 positions agree with TRBD1. Germline CDR1 SQVTM, CDR2 ANQGSEA. The CDR3 extends over 11 amino acids. In DNA form, the CDR3 reads TGCAGTGCTTACAGGGGTGAGGAGCAGTACTTC. As protein: CSAYRGEEQYF.

This chain joins TRBV4-1 and TRBJ2-1; the D gene is possibly TRBD2 (6 bases). CDR3 length equals 15 residues. The V end was cut by 4 bases, the J end by 5 bases, with 15 bases between. CDR1 is MGHRA and CDR2 is YSYEKL in the germline V gene. CDR3 loop: CASSPPGVRHNEQFF. The CDR3 DNA follows: TGCGCCAGCAGCCCCCCGGGGGTGCGCCACAATGAGCAGTTCTTC.

The rearrangement joins TRBV11-2 to TRBJ2-1; no clear D. Trimming removed 5 bases from V and 2 bases from J, with 13 bases in between. The CDR3 has 15 residues. CDR1 SGHAT and CDR2 FQNNGV come from the germline V gene. CDR3 loop: CASSQRLEPYNEQFF. The CDR3 DNA follows: TGTGCCAGCAGCCAAAGACTCGAACCCTACAATGAGCAGTTCTTC.

This clone was counted only a few times. The rearrangement uses TRBV6-5 and TRBJ2-3; TRBD2 aligns across 7 bases. The V gene end was trimmed by 0 bases and the J gene end by 3 bases; junction bases not matched to a gene: 6. Germline V gene sequence: CDR1 MNHEY, CDR2 SVGAGI. This CDR3 has 16 residues. The CDR3 DNA is TGTGCCAGCAGTTACTCGGCCAGCGGGATAACAGATACGCAGTATTTT. Its protein is CASSYSASGITDTQYF.

The rearrangement joins TRBV6-5 to TRBJ1-2, with 9 positions matching TRBD1. There are 12 residues in the CDR3. J lost 8 bases, V lost 6 bases, and 4 bases had no gene match. Germline assignment: CDR1 MNHEY and CDR2 SVGAGI. The CDR3 nucleotides are TGTGCCAGCAGCAACGGACAGGGGGGCTACACCTTC. Its translation: CASSNGQGGYTF.

The DNA for the CDR3 is TGTGCCAGCACCAACTTAGGGGTGGATCAGCCCCAGCATTTT. It codes for CASTNLGVDQPQHF. This chain joins TRBV6-5 and TRBJ1-5, with D possibly TRBD1 on 5 matching bases. This CDR3 spans 14 amino acids. Germline CDR1 MNHEY, CDR2 SVGAGI. Trimming cost V 7 bases and J 5 bases, with 15 bases left between them.

Regarding this clone: The same CDR3 can be traced to other DNA sequences in this sample. The rearrangement uses TRBV9 and TRBJ1-2; unclear D gene. Germline CDR1 SGDLS, CDR2 YYNGEE. This CDR3 contains 13 residues. Trimming removed 1 base from V and 1 base from J, with 5 bases in between. DNA for the CDR3: TGTGCCAGCAGCGTAAACAGTAACTATGGCTACACCTTC. Protein sequence: CASSVNSNYGYTF.

The chain couples TRBV10-1 to TRBJ2-3; TRBD1 matches at 11 bases. The CDR3 has 17 amino acids. Germline-derived CDR1 and CDR2 are WNHNN and SYGVQD (reference sequence). J lost 5 bases, V lost 5 bases, and 12 bases had no gene match. This CDR3 reads CASSPAGTGGLGDTQYF. The CDR3, as DNA: TGCGCCAGCAGTCCGGCCGGGACAGGGGGGTTAGGAGATACGCAGTATTTT.

This clone showed up just once. The rearrangement joins TRBV13 to TRBJ2-6, with 9 nucleotides matching TRBD1. The germline CDR1 and CDR2 sequences are PRHDT and FYEKMQ (reference sequence). The ends lost 6 bases at V and 4 bases at J; junction bases unmatched: 7. The CDR3 contains 16 residues. The CDR3 bases are TGTGCCAGCAGATCCGGGACAGGGTCCGGGGCCAACGTCCTGACTTTC. Residues: CASRSGTGSGANVLTF. The variable domain in full, completed from reference TRBV13 and TRBJ2-6, reads AAGVIQSPRHLIKEKRETATLKCYPIPRHDTVYWYQQGPGQDPQFLISFYEKMQSDKGSIPDRFSAQQFSDYHSELNMSSLELGDSALYFCASRSGTGSGANVLTFGAGSRLTVL.

The table lists this clone with a few counts. CDR3 in DNA: TGTGCCAGCAGATTGGAGGAATCTGGGGCCAACGTCCTGACTTTC. It yields the protein CASRLEESGANVLTF. The chain recombines TRBV6-1 with TRBJ2-6, with D tentatively TRBD2 (5 bases). The germline V and J ends were trimmed by 6 bases and 1 base, with 10 bases remaining between them. Germline V CDR1 and CDR2: MNHNS, SASEGT. This CDR3 is 15 amino acids long.

The rearrangement joins TRBV30 to TRBJ1-5, with D possibly TRBD1 on 5 matching bases. V gave up 0 bases and J gave up 6 bases, with 15 bases separating them. Germline CDR1 reads GTSNPN; CDR2 reads SVGIG (reference sequence). This CDR3 contains 15 residues. The CDR3 sequence is CAWSVRREVGQPQHF. In nucleotides, the CDR3 is TGTGCCTGGAGTGTACGCAGGGAGGTAGGTCAGCCCCAGCATTTT.

The chain has TRBV7-6 and TRBJ1-2, with 11 nucleotides matching TRBD1. Germline CDR1 reads SGHVS; CDR2 reads FNYEAQ. The CDR3 covers 17 residues. The V and J ends lost 1 base and 6 bases, in that order; junction bases with no gene match: 10. The CDR3 DNA reads TGTGCCAGCAGCTTAGGAGCTTTTGGGACAGGGGGACATGGCTACACCTTC. It is translated as CASSLGAFGTGGHGYTF.

The chain links TRBV12-5 to TRBJ1-2, with D possibly being TRBD1 (6 bases). Trimming stripped 3 bases from V and 8 bases from J, with 10 bases between. Germline lookup yields CDR1 LGHNT and CDR2 FRNRAP. CDR3 size: 12 residues. The CDR3 protein is CASGFDRTGYTF. The CDR3 nucleotides read TGTGCTAGTGGTTTCGACAGGACAGGCTACACCTTC.

The chain couples TRBV30 to TRBJ1-3, with D uncertain. Trimming cost V 8 bases and J 4 bases, with 15 bases left between them. Germline V gene data show CDR1 as GTSNPN and CDR2 as SVGIG (reference sequence). The CDR3 length is 13 residues. The CDR3 DNA reads TGTGCCCGAGACGGCCTAGGAGGAAACACCATATATTTT. Its protein product is CARDGLGGNTIYF. The whole variable domain, remainder taken from reference TRBV30 and TRBJ1-3, is SQTIHQWPATLVQPVGSPLSLECTVEGTSNPNLYWYRQAAGRGLQLLFYSVGIGQISSEVPQNLSASRPQDRQFILSSKKLLLSDSGFYLCARDGLGGNTIYFGEGSWLTVV.

In this sample, this clone turned up a few times. The chain is built from TRBV6-1 and TRBJ2-7, with TRBD1 matching over 7 bases. The V gene end was trimmed by 2 bases and the J gene end by 3 bases; junction bases not matched to a gene: 4. The V gene's germline CDR1 is MNHNS and CDR2 SASEGT. This CDR3 contains 14 residues. For the CDR3, the DNA is TGTGCCAGCAGTGAATGGGGGACAGTCTACGAGCAGTACTTC. Amino acids: CASSEWGTVYEQYF.

This clone was seen only a few times. The CDR3: CASSLRSGNTEAFF. DNA for the CDR3: TGCGCCAGCAGCCTCAGATCGGGAAACACTGAAGCTTTCTTT. This sequence joins TRBV5-1 and TRBJ1-1; D is unresolved. Germline V gives CDR1 SGHRS, CDR2 YFSETQ. Between the trimmed V and J ends, which lost 4 bases and 2 bases, there was a span of 12 bases. The CDR3 spans 14 residues.

This chain joins TRBV13 and TRBJ2-1; D unresolved. The germline gives CDR1 PRHDT, CDR2 FYEKMQ (reference sequence). The CDR3 spans 14 residues. Trimming took off 7 bases at V and 0 bases at J, with 10 bases between the two ends. In DNA, the CDR3 is TGTGCCAGCACCCAGCGTAGCTCCTACAATGAGCAGTTCTTC. As protein: CASTQRSSYNEQFF.

CDR3 protein: CASSISGTGTYNSPLHF. Written as DNA, the CDR3 is TGTGCCAGCAGCATCTCCGGGACAGGGACTTATAATTCACCCCTCCACTTT. The V gene is TRBV11-2, the J gene TRBJ1-6; 9 positions match TRBD1. After removal of 5 bases from V and 4 bases from J, the junction contained 9 bases not matched to a gene. Per the germline V gene, CDR1 is SGHAT and CDR2 is FQNNGV. The CDR3 runs to 17 residues.

V usage is TRBV5-1 and J usage is TRBJ1-1; D is undetermined. V lost 3 bases and J 3 bases, leaving 12 bases between the germline ends. The CDR3 is 14 amino acids. Germline V gene lookup returns CDR1 SGHRS and CDR2 YFSETQ. CDR3 coding DNA: TGCGCCAGCAGCTGGCAGGCGAGTGACACTGAAGCTTTCTTT. Encoded protein: CASSWQASDTEAFF.